What follows are 18 T cell receptor beta chains derived from one specimen sequenced in a study of blood T cell repertoires in COVID-19. Profiling relied on immunoSEQ multiplex PCR, and the TCRdb table lists in-frame clones only, not all of them. The table shows some 400,000 clones, with 80% to 90% occurring only once. Sequenced: PBMCs or T cells enriched from blood (not recorded which). The receptors were gathered from a man aged 30 to 45 who had recovered from COVID-19.

This chain uses TRBV12-3 or TRBV12-4 with TRBJ1-2, with D maybe TRBD1 (6 bases). V was pared by 2 bases and J by 4 bases, with 8 bases between. This CDR3 contains 13 residues. The CDR3 DNA is TGTGCCAGCAGTTTACGACAGGTCTATGGCTACACCTTC. This gives the protein CASSLRQVYGYTF.

V is TRBV6-4 and J is TRBJ2-3; 13 nucleotides align to TRBD2. This CDR3 region has 16 residues. The trim removed 5 bases at V and 0 bases at J, leaving 2 bases unmatched. CDR1 is MRHNA and CDR2 is SNTAGT in the germline V gene. Written as DNA, the CDR3 is TGTGCCAGCAGTCGGACTAGCGGGGGAAGCACAGATACGCAGTATTTT. Its translation is CASSRTSGGSTDTQYF.

The CDR3 region is CASTSGRGMSADTQYF. The DNA of the CDR3 is TGTGCCAGCACCAGTGGGAGGGGGATGTCTGCAGATACGCAGTATTTT. The V and J genes are TRBV5-8 and TRBJ2-3; TRBD2 might be the D (7 bases). CDR3 length: 16 residues. The V gene's germline CDR1 is SGHTS and CDR2 YDEGEE. Trimming left V 6 bases short and J 4 bases short, with 21 bases between.

This sequence joins TRBV4-1 and TRBJ2-4; D is uncertain. CDR1 MGHRA and CDR2 YSYEKL come from the germline V gene. The V and J ends lost 4 bases and 0 bases respectively, with 10 bases between them. The CDR3 contains 15 residues. The CDR3 here is CASSPTQLAKNIQYF. DNA for the CDR3: TGCGCCAGCAGCCCTACACAGCTAGCCAAAAACATTCAGTACTTC.

The chain couples TRBV9 to TRBJ2-1; no definite D call. Trimming took off 0 bases at V and 0 bases at J, with 7 bases between the two ends. CDR3 length: 15 residues. The germline V gene encodes CDR1 SGDLS and CDR2 YYNGEE. CDR3 region: CASSVALSSYNEQFF. The DNA for the CDR3 is TGTGCCAGCAGCGTAGCGCTCAGCTCCTACAATGAGCAGTTCTTC. The full variable domain, with the rest looked up from reference TRBV9 and TRBJ2-1, is DSGVTQTPKHLITATGQRVTLRCSPRSGDLSVYWYQQSLDQGLQFLIQYYNGEERAKGNILERFSAQQFPDLHSELNLSSLELGDSALYFCASSVALSSYNEQFFGPGTRLTVL.

This clone came up once. This chain uses TRBV5-5 with TRBJ2-5; 10 bases match TRBD1. CDR1 SGHKS and CDR2 YYEKEE come from the germline V gene (reference sequence). V dropped 2 bases and J dropped 5; count of bases not matched to a gene: 6. The CDR3 is 15 amino acids. This CDR3 is CASSFGTGVMETQYF. The CDR3 DNA reads as TGTGCCAGCAGCTTCGGGACAGGGGTTATGGAGACCCAGTACTTC. Together with reference TRBV5-5 and TRBJ2-5, the CDR3 gives the full variable domain: DAGVTQSPTHLIKTRGQQVTLRCSPISGHKSVSWYQQVLGQGPQFIFQYYEKEERGRGNFPDRFSARQFPNYSSELNVNALLLGDSALYLCASSFGTGVMETQYFGPGTRLLVL.

The CDR3 loop is CASSDTSGSSYEQYF. The CDR3 DNA reads as TGCGCCAGCAGTGATACTAGCGGGAGCTCCTACGAGCAGTACTTC. This rearrangement joins TRBV10-2 to TRBJ2-7; 11 bases match TRBD2. The CDR3 runs 15 residues. V lost 3 bases, J lost 0 bases, and 1 base stayed unmatched. In germline, CDR1 is WSHSY, CDR2 SAAADI.

This clone has only one observation. This chain links TRBV11-2 with TRBJ2-2, with D perhaps matching TRBD2 (7 bases). V was pared by 8 bases and J by 1 base, with 11 bases between. In germline, CDR1 is SGHAT, CDR2 FQNNGV. The length of the CDR3 is 14 residues. The CDR3 DNA reads as TGTGCCAGCCCGGGGGGACAGAACACCGGGGAGCTGTTTTTT. Protein: CASPGGQNTGELFF.

V gene TRBV6-5 combines with J gene TRBJ1-1; no reliable D call. Between the trimmed V and J ends, which lost 5 bases and 3 bases, there was a span of 10 bases. CDR1 MNHEY and CDR2 SVGAGI come from the germline V gene. This CDR3 has 13 residues. CDR3 nucleotides: TGTGCCAGCAGTCGACACGTGGACACTGAAGCTTTCTTT. This encodes CASSRHVDTEAFF.

This clone was recorded once. The chain uses TRBV30 and TRBJ2-1; D call uncertain. CDR1 is GTSNPN and CDR2 is SVGIG in the germline V gene (reference sequence). Trimming removed 1 base at V and 0 bases at J, with 7 bases between. There are 14 residues in the CDR3. In DNA, the CDR3 is TGTGCCTGGAGTGAGCCAAACTCCTACAATGAGCAGTTCTTC. It translates to CAWSEPNSYNEQFF.

The chain recombines TRBV6-5 with TRBJ1-1; D is possibly TRBD1 (6 bases). The CDR3 has 14 amino acids. V lost 6 bases to trimming and J lost 0 bases, with 11 bases between them. The V gene's germline CDR1 is MNHEY and CDR2 SVGAGI. The CDR3 nucleotides read TGTGCCAGCAGGGAGACAGGCTTGAACACTGAAGCTTTCTTT. This gives the protein CASRETGLNTEAFF.

The CDR3 DNA reads TGTGCCAGCAGTGAACAAAGCGGGGGGGCTGGAGATACGCAGTATTTT. This translates into CASSEQSGGAGDTQYF. V gene TRBV6-1 combines with J gene TRBJ2-3; 10 nucleotides match TRBD2. CDR1 is MNHNS and CDR2 is SASEGT in the germline V gene. J gave up 5 bases and V 2 bases, and 7 bases lay outside the gene matches. CDR3 length: 16 residues.

J is TRBJ1-5 and V is TRBV7-9; D call uncertain. CDR1 and CDR2 (germline): SEHNR, FQNEAQ (reference sequence). The CDR3 totals 12 residues. V was shortened by 4 bases and J by 4 bases, with 5 bases between the two germline ends. The CDR3 coding sequence is TGTGCCAGCAGCTCTCAGAATCAGCCCCAGCATTTT. Translating gives CASSSQNQPQHF.

This clone turned up a few times. The V and J genes are TRBV11-2 and TRBJ2-2, with a tentative D call TRBD1 (5 bases). The ends were cut back, 0 bases at V and 3 bases at J, with 8 bases in the middle. The CDR3 spans 15 residues. Per the germline V gene, CDR1 is SGHAT and CDR2 is FQNNGV. CDR3 region: CASSLDRVDTGELFF. The CDR3 coding sequence is TGTGCCAGCAGCTTAGACAGGGTCGACACCGGGGAGCTGTTTTTT.

V is TRBV6-5 and J is TRBJ1-3; D might be TRBD1 (6 bases). V was pared by 5 bases and J by 1 base, with 6 bases between. The CDR3 consists of 13 residues. Germline V gene data show CDR1 as MNHEY and CDR2 as SVGAGI. CDR3 residues: CASSQGSGNTIYF. CDR3 nucleotide sequence: TGTGCCAGCAGTCAGGGGTCTGGAAACACCATATATTTT.

The chain uses TRBV6-5 and TRBJ1-6; D remains unclear. The germline V gene has CDR1 MNHEY and CDR2 SVGAGI. Trimming removed 4 bases at V and 7 bases at J, with 11 bases between. The CDR3 spans 14 residues. The CDR3 DNA follows: TGTGCCAGCAGTTGGGCCGTTGGGAATTCACCCCTCCACTTT. Translated, it gives CASSWAVGNSPLHF.

This chain's CDR3 is CASSYKGTGIKNTIYF. CDR3 coding DNA: TGTGCCAGCAGTTACAAAGGGACAGGAATCAAGAACACCATATATTTT. The chain combines TRBV6-5 with TRBJ1-3; 8 bases agree with TRBD1. Germline-derived CDR1 and CDR2 are MNHEY and SVGAGI. The length of the CDR3 is 16 residues. Trimming at V came to 2 bases and at J to 7 bases, leaving 10 bases not matched to a gene.

The chain has TRBV27 and TRBJ2-5; possibly TRBD1 for D (6 bases). The V gene lost 2 bases and the J gene lost 2 bases, with 9 bases spanning the gap. Germline CDR1 MNHEY, CDR2 SMNVEV (reference sequence). The CDR3 totals 14 residues. CDR3 residues: CASSLQGGQETQYF. CDR3 coding DNA: TGTGCCAGCAGTTTACAAGGGGGTCAAGAGACCCAGTACTTC.